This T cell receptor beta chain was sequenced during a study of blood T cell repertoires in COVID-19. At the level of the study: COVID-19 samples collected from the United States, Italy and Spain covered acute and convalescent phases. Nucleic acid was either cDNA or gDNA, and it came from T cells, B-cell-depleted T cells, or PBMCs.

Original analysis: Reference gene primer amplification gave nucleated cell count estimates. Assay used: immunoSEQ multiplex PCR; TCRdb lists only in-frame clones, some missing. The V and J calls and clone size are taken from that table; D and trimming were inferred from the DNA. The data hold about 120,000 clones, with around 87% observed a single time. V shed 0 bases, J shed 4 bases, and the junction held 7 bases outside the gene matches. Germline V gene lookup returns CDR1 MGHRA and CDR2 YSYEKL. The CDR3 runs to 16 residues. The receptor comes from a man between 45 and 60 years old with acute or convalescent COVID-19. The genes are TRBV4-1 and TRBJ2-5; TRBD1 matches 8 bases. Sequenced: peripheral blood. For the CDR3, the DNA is TGCGCCAGCAGCCAAGAGACAGGGGTAGTAGCAGAGACCCAGTACTTC. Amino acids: CASSQETGVVAETQYF.